The 10 T cell receptor beta chains below all came from one sample that was sequenced in a study of T cells in women clearing cervical HPV infection. This table comes from immunoSEQ multiplex PCR, and its TCRdb copy is limited to in-frame clones, with some not included. Its listing shows some 30,000 clones. The sample was blood buffy coat. All receptors come from a woman aged 18-69 years with a cervical HPV16 infection that either progressed to CIN3+ or cleared (not recorded which).

Points on this clone: The read finishes 3 residues shy of the CDR3 end, and the germline J gene is used to complete it. The chain uses TRBV4-1 and TRBJ1-2; possible D gene TRBD1, 6 bases. Trimming left V 1 base short and J 4 bases short, with 13 bases between. Germline V gives CDR1 MGHRA, CDR2 YSYEKL. This CDR3 is 15 amino acids long. CDR3 amino acids: CASSQGDMGTYGYTF. Partial CDR3 DNA: TGCGCCAGCAGCCAAGGGGACATGGGCACCTATGGC.

As concerns this clone: Sequencing ends 3 residues short of the CDR3 end; the germline J gene provides the rest. The chain employs TRBV7-2 and TRBJ2-7; TRBD2 is a possible D gene (6 bases). The ends were cut back, 6 bases at V and 3 bases at J, with 18 bases in the middle. From germline, CDR1 is SGHTA and CDR2 FQGNSA. This CDR3 has 15 residues. The CDR3 protein is CASSLLTRDGYEQYF. CDR3 DNA (partial): TGTGCCAGCAGTTTACTGACTAGGGACGGCTACGAG.

Notes on this clone: The read terminates 3 residues ahead of where the CDR3 ends, so the germline J gene completes it. The V gene is TRBV2, the J gene TRBJ1-5; TRBD1 matches 9 bases. The CDR3 has 17 amino acids. V trimming: 4 bases; J trimming: 0 bases; junction bases outside the gene matches: 7. Germline CDR1 reads SNHLY; CDR2 reads FYNNEI. The CDR3 spells CASSGTGGGYSNQPQHF. The CDR3 bases that were read are TGTGCCAGCAGTGGAACAGGGGGCGGCTATAGCAATCAGCCC.

Remarks on this clone: From the germline J gene comes the end of the CDR3, since the read stops 3 residues before it. The gene calls are TRBV5-1 and TRBJ1-6; D unclear. The CDR3 runs 13 residues. With 0 bases removed from V and 10 bases from J, the gap between germline ends came to 8 bases. Germline CDR1 SGHRS, CDR2 YFSETQ. The sequenced CDR3 bases are TGCGCCAGCAGCTTGGACAGAGAGTCACCC. This translates into CASSLDRESP. The CDR3 reads in full as CASSLDRESPLHF.

Note on this clone: The read finishes 3 residues shy of the CDR3 end, and the germline J gene is used to complete it. J is TRBJ1-4 and V is TRBV5-6; D perhaps matches TRBD1 (5 bases). Germline loops: CDR1 SGHDT, CDR2 YYEEEE. This CDR3 contains 15 residues. With 0 bases removed from V and 5 bases from J, the gap between germline ends came to 11 bases. The covered CDR3 bases are TGTGCCAGCAGCTTGGTGCCAGGGCTCAATGAAAAA. Amino acid sequence: CASSLVPGLNEK. The CDR3 reads in full as CASSLVPGLNEKLFF. The variable domain in full, with the rest retrieved from reference TRBV5-6 and TRBJ1-4, is DAGVTQSPTHLIKTRGQQVTLRCSPKSGHDTVSWYQQALGQGPQFIFQYYEEEERQRGNFPDRFSGHQFPNYSSELNVNALLLGDSALYLCASSLVPGLNEKLFFGSGTQLSVL.

A remark on this clone: This same CDR3 is encoded by further DNA sequences in the sample. The CDR3 DNA, read in part, is TGTGCCAGCAGCTTAGAACCCGGGGGAAACACC. The encoded protein is CASSLEPGGNT. The full CDR3 protein is CASSLEPGGNTIYF. The J gene is TRBJ1-3, the V gene TRBV11-2; D gene ambiguous. Read sequence stops 3 residues before the CDR3 end, and the germline J gene provides the missing end. Germline CDR1 is SGHAT and CDR2 is FQNNGV. Trimming shortened V by 0 bases and J by 4 bases, and 7 bases separated the two germline ends. CDR3 length: 14 amino acids.

On this clone: The read ends 3 residues shy of where the CDR3 ends; the end is completed using the germline J gene. V is TRBV20-1 and J is TRBJ2-5, with a tentative D call TRBD2 (5 bases). Germline loops: CDR1 DFQATT, CDR2 SNEGSKA (reference sequence). V lost 0 bases and J lost 2, with 16 bases in between. The CDR3 loop spans 16 amino acids. CDR3 protein: CSARDPSKGQQETQYF. The DNA read from the CDR3 is TGCAGTGCTAGAGACCCTAGCAAAGGGCAGCAAGAGACC.

Concerning this clone: From the germline J gene comes the end of the CDR3, since the read stops 3 residues before it. The chain has TRBV20-1 and TRBJ2-7, with 9 nucleotides matching TRBD1. The CDR3 contains 12 residues. The V gene end was trimmed by 6 bases and the J gene end by 2 bases; junction bases not matched to a gene: 2. The germline V gene encodes CDR1 DFQATT and CDR2 SNEGSKA (reference sequence). This CDR3 is CSARTGAYEQYF. The part of the CDR3 DNA that was read is TGCAGTGCGAGGACAGGGGCCTACGAG.

Comment on this clone: Read data end 3 residues before the CDR3 end; the end is taken from the germline J gene. The gene calls are TRBV7-2 and TRBJ1-3, with D maybe TRBD1 (5 bases). Trimming left V 5 bases short and J 2 bases short, with 13 bases between. The germline V gene encodes CDR1 SGHTA and CDR2 FQGNSA. The CDR3 is 15 residues long. Incomplete CDR3 DNA: TGTGCCAGCAGCCCCGCGGGGGGGACTGGAAACACC. Translating it yields CASSPAGGTGNT. The whole CDR3 sequence reads CASSPAGGTGNTIYF. Full variable domain (outside the CDR3, taken from reference TRBV7-2 and TRBJ1-3): GAGVSQSPSNKVTEKGKDVELRCDPISGHTALYWYRQSLGQGLEFLIYFQGNSAPDKSGLPSDRFSAERTGGSVSTLTIQRTQQEDSAVYLCASSPAGGTGNTIYFGEGSWLTVV.

On this clone: Coverage ceases 3 residues before the CDR3 finishes, and the germline J gene fills in the end. The chain combines TRBV6-2 or TRBV6-3 with TRBJ2-7; TRBD1 aligns across 7 bases. The V gene's germline CDR1 is MNHEY and CDR2 SVGEGT. This CDR3 region has 13 residues. The J segment lost 0 bases and the V segment lost 5 bases, leaving 1 base of the junction unmatched. The covered CDR3 bases are TGTGCCAGCAGTGCAGGGGGCTCCTACGAG. This gives the protein CASSAGGSYE. The entire CDR3 protein is CASSAGGSYEQYF.